Listed below are T cell receptor beta chains from one sample, sequenced in a study of blood T cell repertoires in COVID-19. Repertoires were generated with immunoSEQ multiplex PCR, while TCRdb's copy carries only in-frame clones and drops some. The repertoire has roughly 40,000 clones, approximately 80% of them found once; the top ten carry less than 25%. The sequencing sample was made of peripheral blood. The source is a human donor with acute or convalescent COVID-19. The donor label of this sample is uncertain. The CDR3 runs from the conserved cysteine through the conserved F or W.

v_gene	j_gene	len	CDR3aa
TRBV7-9	TRBJ1-6	15	CASSLRGSYNSPLHF
TRBV28	TRBJ2-7	15	CASSFTGGIIEEQYF
TRBV27	TRBJ1-4	13	CASSGHLNEKLFF
TRBV19	TRBJ1-4	17	CASRPSGTVQGYEKLFF
TRBV5-1	TRBJ1-1	14	CASSSGPMNTEAFF
TRBV4-3	TRBJ1-2	18	CASSQDLSSGRVGYGYTF
TRBV5-1	TRBJ2-5	15	CASSLGRAGTETQYF
TRBV5-4	TRBJ2-1	15	CASRSKREAYNEQFF
TRBV6-1	TRBJ1-3	17	CASSVLPPTQKGNTIYF
TRBV6-2/TRBV6-3	TRBJ1-5	13	CASSSDRKQPQHF
TRBV7-9	TRBJ2-1	15	CASSNSGSSYNEQFF
TRBV30	TRBJ2-7	14	CAWRTGVASLEQYF
TRBV7-9	TRBJ1-5	15	CASSRQGDSNQPQHF
TRBV28	TRBJ1-1	16	CASSFNGLVANTEAFF
TRBV5-1	TRBJ1-1	17	CASSLGFSPGQRTEAFF
TRBV3-1/TRBV3-2	TRBJ1-1	14	CASRPGGMNTEAFF
TRBV12-3/TRBV12-4	TRBJ1-1	13	CASSFAGNTEAFF
TRBV30	TRBJ1-1	14	CAWSRQGGDTEAFF
TRBV6-5	TRBJ2-1	13	CASGAFNYNEQFF
TRBV6-1	TRBJ1-2	14	CASSEGVGDYGYTF
TRBV4-1	TRBJ1-2	19	CASSRDTEFDLTRNYGYTF
TRBV3-1/TRBV3-2	TRBJ1-3	13	CASSQGRGNTIYF
TRBV21-1	TRBJ1-6	17	CASSKAGRGSYNSPLHF
TRBV30	TRBJ2-7	12	CAWSVRAWEQYF
TRBV6-5	TRBJ2-1	15	CASSLKRGGYNEQFF
TRBV27	TRBJ1-1	16	CASSSEFFGVRTEAFF
TRBV6-5	TRBJ2-7	15	CASSYFDSLSYEQYF
TRBV4-2	TRBJ2-1	16	CASSQVLARQSNEQFF
TRBV6-5	TRBJ2-1	14	CASSLRQSYNEQFF
TRBV11-1	TRBJ2-1	15	CASSPTSGGYNEQFF
TRBV7-2	TRBJ1-6	14	CASSQQSYNSPLHF
TRBV18	TRBJ2-1	17	CASSRQPTGGGYNEQFF
TRBV5-1	TRBJ2-1	14	CASSLGQTYNEQFF
TRBV28	TRBJ2-2	15	CASNTGPLNTGELFF
TRBV3-1/TRBV3-2	TRBJ1-4	15	CASSQEGAPNEKLFF
TRBV5-4	TRBJ1-2	16	CASSSDNRESSYGYTF
TRBV5-1	TRBJ2-3	14	CASSLDRSTDTQYF
TRBV7-9	TRBJ1-1	14	CASSSQGGVTEAFF
TRBV19	TRBJ1-1	17	CASTRRSAPGVNTEAFF
TRBV6-1	TRBJ2-1	15	CASREGGAWYNEQFF
TRBV6-5	TRBJ1-1	12	CASREPNTEAFF
TRBV5-1	TRBJ1-2	12	CASSLVDREHTF
TRBV9	TRBJ2-1	16	CASSAHGGGLYNEQFF
TRBV28	TRBJ1-5	15	CASSLWQGAGQPQHF
TRBV4-3	TRBJ1-4	17	CASSQDNRQGRDEKLFF
TRBV6-5	TRBJ1-5	15	CASSPGGREDQPQHF
TRBV5-1	TRBJ2-7	15	CASSVNTGQGYEQYF
TRBV7-9	TRBJ1-2	15	CASDLVSGQPYGYTF
TRBV4-3	TRBJ1-2	14	CASSQGTGGYGYTF
TRBV19	TRBJ1-5	15	CASSSSSTVNQPQHF